This T cell receptor beta chain was captured by sequencing in a study of blood T cell repertoires in COVID-19. Whole-study context: From the United States, Italy and Spain came samples of acute and convalescent COVID-19. PBMCs, B-cell-depleted T cells, or T cells were the source of the cDNA or gDNA that made up the material.

Seattle researchers signed up patients amid active infection and tracked them longitudinally. Germline assignment: CDR1 MNHEY and CDR2 SMNVEV (reference sequence). The CDR3 runs 16 residues. V shed 2 bases and J shed 1 base, with 12 bases lying between them. Per the original data handling: By means of reference gene primer amplification, nucleated cell counts were estimated. The protocol was immunoSEQ multiplex PCR, while the TCRdb copy is restricted to in-frame clones and leaves out a portion. From that table come the V and J calls and clone size; the DNA was used to work out D and trimming. The sample has about 200,000 clones; about 82% are singletons.

This rearrangement joins TRBV27 to TRBJ1-3; tentatively, D is TRBD1 (6 bases). The sequenced material came from peripheral blood. This sequence was found in a man aged 55 to 69 with COVID-19, enrolled during active disease. The CDR3: CASSLGTGTSGNTIYF. The CDR3 DNA reads as TGTGCCAGCAGTTTAGGTACCGGGACATCTGGAAACACCATATATTTT.